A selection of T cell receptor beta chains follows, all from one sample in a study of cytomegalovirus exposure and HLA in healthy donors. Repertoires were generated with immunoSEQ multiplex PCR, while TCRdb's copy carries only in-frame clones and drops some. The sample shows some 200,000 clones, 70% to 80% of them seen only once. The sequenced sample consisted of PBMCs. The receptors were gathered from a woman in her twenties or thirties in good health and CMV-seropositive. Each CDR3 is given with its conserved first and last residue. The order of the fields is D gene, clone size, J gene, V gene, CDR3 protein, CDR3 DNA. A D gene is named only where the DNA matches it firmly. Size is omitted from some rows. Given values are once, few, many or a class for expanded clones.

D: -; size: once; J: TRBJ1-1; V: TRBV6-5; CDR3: CASSYSQGTEAFF; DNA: TGTGCCAGCAGTTACTCTCAGGGCACTGAAGCTTTCTTT
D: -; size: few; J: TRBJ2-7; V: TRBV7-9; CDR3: CAITESGYEQYF; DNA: TGTGCCATCACGGAGTCGGGCTACGAGCAGTACTTC
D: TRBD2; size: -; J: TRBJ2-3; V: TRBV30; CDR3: CAGGLAGGDTQYF; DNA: TGTGCCGGAGGACTGGCGGGGGGGGATACGCAGTATTTT
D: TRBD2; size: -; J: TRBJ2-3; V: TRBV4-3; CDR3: CASSPHPLAGGTSSTDTQYF; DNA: TGCGCCAGCAGCCCACACCCTCTAGCGGGAGGAACCTCTAGCACAGATACGCAGTATTTT
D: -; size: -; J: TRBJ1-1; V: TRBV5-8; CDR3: CASSLHQKNTEAFF; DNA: TGTGCCAGCAGCTTGCACCAGAAGAACACTGAAGCTTTCTTT
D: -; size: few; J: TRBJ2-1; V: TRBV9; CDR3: CASSVDPNFNEQFF; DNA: TGTGCCAGCAGCGTAGACCCAAACTTTAATGAGCAGTTCTTC
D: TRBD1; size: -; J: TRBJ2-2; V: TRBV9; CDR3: CASSVRSNRGTGELFF; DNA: TGTGCCAGCAGCGTTAGAAGCAACAGGGGAACCGGGGAGCTGTTTTTT
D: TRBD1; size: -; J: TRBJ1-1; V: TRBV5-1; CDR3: CASANRQGVRDTEAFF; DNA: TGCGCCAGCGCCAACAGACAGGGGGTAAGGGACACTGAAGCTTTCTTT
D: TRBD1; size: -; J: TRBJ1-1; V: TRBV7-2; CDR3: CASSPGTGMNTEAFF; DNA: TGTGCCAGCAGCCCAGGGACAGGAATGAACACTGAAGCTTTCTTT
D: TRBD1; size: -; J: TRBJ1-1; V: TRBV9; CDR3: CASSPQGAIMTEAFF; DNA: TGTGCCAGCAGCCCCCAGGGGGCCATTATGACTGAAGCTTTCTTT
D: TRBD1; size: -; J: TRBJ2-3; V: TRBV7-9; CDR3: CASSLRPGQGRDTQYF; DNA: TGTGCCAGCAGCCTACGACCGGGACAGGGAAGAGATACGCAGTATTTT
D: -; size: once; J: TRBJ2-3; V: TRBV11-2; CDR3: CASSLDRGGTDTQYF; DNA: TGTGCCAGCAGCTTAGACAGGGGTGGCACAGATACGCAGTATTTT
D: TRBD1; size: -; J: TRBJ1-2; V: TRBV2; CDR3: CASSEQGAEGYTF; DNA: TGTGCCAGCAGTGAACAGGGGGCAGAAGGCTACACCTTC
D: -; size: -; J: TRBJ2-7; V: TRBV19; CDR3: CASSDYGTYEQYF; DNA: TGTGCCAGTAGTGACTACGGTACCTACGAGCAGTACTTC
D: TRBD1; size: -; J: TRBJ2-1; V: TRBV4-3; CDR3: CASSQDPTGGYPNEQFF; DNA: TGCGCCAGCAGCCAAGATCCTACAGGGGGCTATCCTAATGAGCAGTTCTTC